The 20 T cell receptor beta chains listed next were all sequenced from one sample in a study of control samples from healthy donors and cancer patients. The protocol was immunoSEQ multiplex PCR, while the TCRdb copy is restricted to in-frame clones and leaves out a portion. This sample carries 52,000 or so clones, roughly 94% of them seen once, and the ten largest clones take 3.5% to 4%. The material sequenced was blood. The receptors were gathered from a man aged 25 to 45 in good health.

This chain uses TRBV13 with TRBJ2-5; a possible D gene is TRBD2 (6 bases). Germline CDR1 reads PRHDT; CDR2 reads FYEKMQ (reference sequence). Trimming removed 5 bases from V and 4 bases from J, with 14 bases in between. The CDR3 loop spans 14 amino acids. The CDR3: CASSPPRGIETQYF. The DNA of the CDR3 is TGTGCCAGCAGCCCCCCCCGCGGGATAGAGACCCAGTACTTC.

V usage is TRBV12-3 or TRBV12-4 and J usage is TRBJ2-1, with D unresolved. This CDR3 is built from 11 residues. V gave up 2 bases and J gave up 9 bases, with 5 bases separating them. The CDR3 reads CASSLIGEQFF. The CDR3 region has the DNA TGTGCCAGCAGTTTAATCGGTGAGCAGTTCTTC.

This sequence joins TRBV28 and TRBJ1-5; TRBD1 matches 7 bases. There are 15 residues in the CDR3. CDR1 is MDHEN and CDR2 is SYDVKM in the germline V gene. With V trimmed by 3 bases and J by 2 bases, 4 bases remained unmatched. The CDR3 nucleotides read TGTGCCAGCAGTTTCAGGGGGAGTGGCAATCAGCCCCAGCATTTT. As protein: CASSFRGSGNQPQHF.

V gene TRBV7-8 combines with J gene TRBJ2-1, with D perhaps TRBD2 (5 bases). The germline V gene encodes CDR1 SGHVS and CDR2 FQNEAQ. V was pared by 5 bases and J by 8 bases, with 16 bases between. This CDR3 has 14 residues. The CDR3 DNA reads TGTGCCAGCAGCCCGCCGAGCGTCGGGGATGAGCAGTTCTTC. Encoded protein: CASSPPSVGDEQFF.

V and J are TRBV7-9 and TRBJ1-2; no definite D call. CDR3 length equals 12 residues. The V end was cut by 9 bases, the J end by 5 bases, with 13 bases between. Germline V gives CDR1 SEHNR, CDR2 FQNEAQ (reference sequence). As DNA, the CDR3 is TGTGCCAGACCCCATGGGGTTTATGGCTACACCTTC. Protein sequence: CARPHGVYGYTF.

This rearrangement joins TRBV4-1 to TRBJ1-2; D remains unclear. This CDR3 region has 15 residues. Germline V gene sequence: CDR1 MGHRA, CDR2 YSYEKL. Trimming shortened V by 0 bases and J by 6 bases, and 14 bases separated the two germline ends. CDR3 nucleotides: TGCGCCAGCAGCCAAGATCCCGGCGGCATCAATGGCTACACCTTC. Its protein product is CASSQDPGGINGYTF.

The chain combines TRBV3-1 (or the pseudogene TRBV3-2) with TRBJ2-1; D not resolved. Germline V gene lookup returns CDR1 LGHDT and CDR2 YNNKEL (reference sequence). The CDR3 loop spans 14 amino acids. The V end lost 1 base, the J end lost 3 bases, and 7 bases lay between the germline ends. The CDR3 reads CASSQGANYNEQFF. CDR3 nucleotide sequence: TGTGCCAGCAGCCAAGGGGCCAACTACAATGAGCAGTTCTTC.

The rearrangement joins TRBV7-9 to TRBJ2-2; no clear D gene. Germline V lookup: CDR1 SEHNR, CDR2 FQNEAQ (reference sequence). This CDR3 has 18 residues. V was pared by 5 bases and J by 0 bases, with 19 bases between. In DNA form, the CDR3 reads TGTGCCAGCAGCCCGGTGAAACTTTTGGTCACGAACACCGGGGAGCTGTTTTTT. It is translated as CASSPVKLLVTNTGELFF.

The chain couples TRBV12-3 or TRBV12-4 to TRBJ1-2; D gene unclear. The V gene lost 7 bases and the J gene lost 4 bases, with 10 bases spanning the gap. The CDR3 is made up of 12 amino acids. The CDR3 region is CASTPGGYGYTF. The CDR3 coding sequence is TGTGCCAGCACCCCGGGTGGCTATGGCTACACCTTC.

As DNA, the CDR3 is TGTGCCGGAAGAGGGGGAGGTGAAAAACTGTTTTTT. This gives the protein CAGRGGGEKLFF. The V gene is TRBV30, the J gene TRBJ1-4; possible D gene TRBD1, 6 bases. Looked up from germline, CDR1 is GTSNPN and CDR2 is SVGIG (reference sequence). The V and J ends lost 8 bases and 7 bases respectively, with 14 bases between them. The CDR3 totals 12 residues.

This chain uses TRBV12-3 or TRBV12-4 with TRBJ2-3; 9 nucleotides agree with TRBD2. J lost 4 bases, V lost 7 bases, and 3 bases had no gene match. This CDR3 contains 13 residues. The DNA of the CDR3 is TGTGCCAGCACGCTAGCGGGGTCAGATACGCAGTATTTT. This codes for CASTLAGSDTQYF.

The chain has TRBV27 and TRBJ1-5, with D unclear. Per germline, CDR1 MNHEY and CDR2 SMNVEV (reference sequence). V was trimmed by 3 bases and J by 4 bases, leaving 7 bases between them. This CDR3 spans 13 amino acids. This chain's CDR3 is CASSFSINQPQHF. CDR3 coding DNA: TGTGCCAGCAGTTTCTCCATAAATCAGCCCCAGCATTTT.

Worth noting for this clone: The same CDR3 can be traced to other DNA sequences in this sample. The chain uses TRBV5-5 and TRBJ2-7; 9 bases are a match to TRBD2. CDR1 and CDR2 (germline): SGHKS, YYEKEE (reference sequence). The CDR3 length is 17 residues. Germline trimming cut 0 bases from V and 2 bases from J; bases unmatched to any gene: 9. CDR3 bases: TGTGCCAGCAGCTTGGAGGGTGGCGGGAGGGCCACCTACGAGCAGTACTTC. It translates to CASSLEGGGRATYEQYF.

This chain connects TRBV5-6 to TRBJ2-3, with D unresolved. The germline CDR1 and CDR2 sequences are SGHDT and YYEEEE. Trimming left V 5 bases short and J 0 bases short, with 13 bases between. The CDR3 covers 15 residues. CDR3 loop: CASSSDMASTDTQYF. The CDR3 DNA sequence: TGTGCCAGCAGTTCAGACATGGCTAGCACAGATACGCAGTATTTT.

The CDR3 bases are TGTGCCAGCAAGGGACAGGGTCGCCAATCTAACTATGGCTACACCTTC. Protein: CASKGQGRQSNYGYTF. This sequence joins TRBV27 and TRBJ1-2; TRBD1 matches at 9 bases. The CDR3 has 16 amino acids. The J segment lost 0 bases and the V segment lost 7 bases, leaving 9 bases of the junction unmatched. The germline gives CDR1 MNHEY, CDR2 SMNVEV (reference sequence).

The CDR3 spells CASSQEPRGPLGYTF. DNA for the CDR3: TGTGCCAGCAGCCAAGAGCCTAGAGGGCCCTTAGGCTACACCTTC. The chain joins TRBV14 to TRBJ1-2; D gene unclear. The CDR3 is made up of 15 amino acids. Germline V gene lookup returns CDR1 SGHDN and CDR2 FVKESK. With 0 bases removed from V and 8 bases from J, the gap between germline ends came to 16 bases.

CDR3 in amino acids: CAIRSSGNTIYF. CDR3 coding DNA: TGTGCCATCCGGTCCTCTGGAAACACCATATATTTT. The gene calls are TRBV19 and TRBJ1-3; no firm D call. Trimming took off 10 bases at V and 0 bases at J, with 7 bases between the two ends. There are 12 residues in the CDR3. Germline loops: CDR1 LNHDA, CDR2 SQIVND (reference sequence).

The chain recombines TRBV7-2 with TRBJ1-1; tentative D call: TRBD1 (5 bases). With 1 base removed from V and 3 bases from J, the gap between germline ends came to 9 bases. The CDR3 is 14 residues long. The germline V gene has CDR1 SGHTA and CDR2 FQGNSA. CDR3 protein: CASSLGGWYTEAFF. The CDR3 DNA sequence: TGTGCCAGCAGCTTAGGGGGGTGGTACACTGAAGCTTTCTTT.

The chain joins TRBV19 to TRBJ1-5; no clear D gene. V lost 7 bases, J lost 0 bases, and 10 bases lay in between. CDR3 length equals 14 residues. In germline, CDR1 is LNHDA, CDR2 SQIVND (reference sequence). In DNA form, the CDR3 reads TGTGCCAGTACCCGGAGTTATAGCAATCAGCCCCAGCATTTT. The encoded protein is CASTRSYSNQPQHF.

The genes are TRBV6-2 or TRBV6-3 and TRBJ2-7; a weak D match, TRBD2 (5 bases). The CDR3 is made up of 11 amino acids. Germline CDR1 and CDR2: MNHEY and SVGEGT. The V gene lost 2 bases and the J gene lost 12 bases, with 11 bases spanning the gap. For the CDR3, the DNA is TGTGCCAGCAGTTACCCCGGGGATGCGTACTTC. Translating gives CASSYPGDAYF.